These T cell receptor beta chains were read from a single sample in a study of stem cell transplantation in POMP-related autoinflammatory disease. Here immunoSEQ multiplex PCR was the method, and the copy in TCRdb shows in-frame clones only, minus some. Counted here are more than 8,500 clones, about 90% occurring once; the ten biggest clones make up roughly an eighth. Source: CD8+ T cells from PBMCs, taken after stem cell transplantation. These receptors all stem from a human patient with POMP-related autoinflammation and immune dysregulation (PRAID). Some T cells may have come from the graft donor. The CDR3 runs from the conserved cysteine through the conserved F or W. A D gene is named only where the DNA matches it firmly. Not all rows give a size; the values are once, few, many and, for expanded clones, a class.

d_gene,j_gene,v_gene,len,abundance,CDR3aa,CDR3nt
NA,TRBJ1-5,TRBV20-1,13,NA,CSASEGPNQPQHF,TGCAGTGCTAGTGAGGGGCCGAATCAGCCCCAGCATTTT
NA,TRBJ1-1,TRBV7-9,14,NA,CASSLARINTEAFF,TGTGCCAGCAGCTTAGCGCGGATCAACACTGAAGCTTTCTTT
NA,TRBJ1-5,TRBV6-1,16,NA,CASSEWRFTGNQPQHF,TGTGCCAGCAGTGAATGGCGATTCACCGGCAATCAGCCCCAGCATTTT
TRBD2,TRBJ2-7,TRBV10-1,18,NA,CASSDRLPTSGISYEQYF,TGCGCCAGCAGTGACCGGCTACCTACTAGCGGGATATCCTACGAGCAGTACTTC
TRBD2,TRBJ2-3,TRBV20-1,15,NA,CSASSASGSTDTQYF,TGCAGTGCTAGTTCGGCTAGCGGGAGCACAGATACGCAGTATTTT
NA,TRBJ2-5,TRBV3-1/TRBV3-2,12,NA,CASSQWGETQYF,TGTGCCAGCAGCCAGTGGGGCGAGACCCAGTACTTC
NA,TRBJ1-5,TRBV2,16,NA,CASSDLGPYSNQPQHF,TGTGCCAGCAGTGATTTAGGACCTTATAGCAATCAGCCCCAGCATTTT
TRBD2,TRBJ2-7,TRBV27,19,NA,CASSLISLAGVASPYEQYF,TGTGCCAGCAGTTTAATATCGTTAGCGGGAGTTGCGTCCCCCTACGAGCAGTACTTC
TRBD2,TRBJ2-7,TRBV6-5,15,NA,CASSLTSGRALKQYF,TGTGCCAGCAGTTTAACTAGCGGGAGGGCCCTCAAGCAGTACTTC
NA,TRBJ2-7,TRBV2,15,NA,CASSEKVTGTYEQYF,TGTGCCAGCAGTGAAAAGGTGACAGGTACTTACGAGCAGTACTTC
TRBD2,TRBJ2-2,TRBV19,18,NA,CASSKPGLGSLVAGELFF,TGTGCCAGTAGTAAACCGGGACTAGGGAGTTTAGTGGCCGGGGAGCTGTTTTTT
NA,TRBJ1-5,TRBV2,16,NA,CASSSTLGEADQPQHF,TGTGCCAGCAGTTCCACCCTCGGGGAAGCGGACCAGCCCCAGCATTTT
NA,TRBJ2-5,TRBV28,14,NA,CASSFFGPQETQYF,TGTGCCAGCAGTTTTTTTGGACCCCAAGAGACCCAGTACTTC
NA,TRBJ1-5,TRBV30,15,NA,CAWSVPNSSNQPQHF,TGTGCCTGGAGTGTACCCAATTCTAGCAATCAGCCCCAGCATTTT
TRBD1,TRBJ2-3,TRBV5-4,19,NA,CASSMGTGIRPAFTDTQYF,TGTGCCAGCAGCATGGGGACAGGGATTAGGCCGGCGTTCACAGATACGCAGTATTTT
NA,TRBJ1-5,TRBV11-2,15,NA,CASSLGGTDNQPQHF,TGTGCCAGCAGCTTAGGTGGGACGGATAATCAGCCCCAGCATTTT
TRBD2,TRBJ2-2,TRBV28,14,NA,CASSPIAGTGELFF,TGTGCCAGCAGTCCGATAGCGGGAACCGGGGAGCTGTTTTTT
NA,TRBJ1-2,TRBV9,16,NA,CASSVDEGGPNYGYTF,TGTGCCAGCAGCGTAGATGAAGGGGGGCCGAACTATGGCTACACCTTC
NA,TRBJ1-4,TRBV7-9,16,NA,CASSPTRGVANEKLFF,TGTGCCAGCAGCCCGACTCGGGGGGTGGCTAATGAAAAACTGTTTTTT
NA,TRBJ1-4,TRBV7-6,16,NA,CASSLTETSTNEKLFF,TGTGCCAGCAGCTTAACCGAGACATCAACTAATGAAAAACTGTTTTTT
NA,TRBJ2-3,TRBV5-5,17,few,CASSWVDRGAPTDTQYF,TGTGCCAGCAGCTGGGTAGATCGGGGGGCCCCCACAGATACGCAGTATTTT
TRBD2,TRBJ2-1,TRBV7-9,13,NA,CASSFRREGEQFF,TGTGCCAGCAGCTTTCGGCGGGAGGGTGAGCAGTTCTTC
NA,TRBJ1-5,TRBV27,13,NA,CASSLGGSQPQHF,TGTGCCAGCAGTTTGGGGGGATCGCAGCCCCAGCATTTT
NA,TRBJ1-5,TRBV19,16,NA,CASSILLQGSNQPQHF,TGTGCCAGTAGTATATTACTACAGGGAAGCAATCAGCCCCAGCATTTT
NA,TRBJ1-2,TRBV10-3,15,NA,CAMQSNGGAAYGYTF,TGTGCCATGCAATCCAACGGGGGGGCCGCGTATGGCTACACCTTC
NA,TRBJ1-2,TRBV3-1/TRBV3-2,14,NA,CASSQGPGVYGYTF,TGTGCCAGCAGCCAAGGTCCGGGAGTCTATGGCTACACCTTC
TRBD2,TRBJ2-2,TRBV28,16,few,CASSRLAGVNTGELFF,TGTGCCAGCAGCCGACTAGCGGGAGTAAACACCGGGGAGCTGTTTTTT
TRBD1,TRBJ1-5,TRBV19,15,NA,CASRRRQGGNQPQHF,TGTGCCAGTAGGCGGAGACAGGGAGGTAATCAGCCCCAGCATTTT
NA,TRBJ2-3,TRBV7-9,13,NA,CASTSWPTDTQYF,TGTGCCAGCACGAGTTGGCCAACAGATACGCAGTATTTT
NA,TRBJ2-6,TRBV19,18,NA,CASSGLGRQPSGANVLTF,TGTGCCAGTAGCGGACTGGGACGCCAACCGTCTGGGGCCAACGTCCTGACTTTC
NA,TRBJ2-7,TRBV13,15,NA,CASRHKGAEDRGQYF,TGTGCCAGCAGGCACAAAGGGGCAGAGGACCGCGGGCAGTACTTC
NA,TRBJ2-3,TRBV4-2,17,NA,CASSQEWAGVPTDTQYF,TGTGCCAGCAGCCAAGAGTGGGCCGGAGTCCCCACAGATACGCAGTATTTT
NA,TRBJ2-1,TRBV11-2,12,NA,CASSPGGNEQFF,TGTGCCAGCAGCCCCGGGGGCAATGAGCAGTTCTTC
TRBD2,TRBJ2-5,TRBV14,17,NA,CASSQDLALAGGGTQYF,TGTGCCAGCAGCCAAGATTTGGCCCTAGCGGGAGGAGGGACCCAGTACTTC
NA,TRBJ1-5,TRBV19,15,NA,CASSIIQGPDQPQHF,TGTGCCAGTAGTATCATTCAGGGCCCTGATCAGCCCCAGCATTTT
TRBD2,TRBJ2-3,TRBV7-9,16,NA,CASSSESGTISDTQYF,TGTGCCAGCAGCTCCGAGTCCGGGACTATTTCAGATACGCAGTATTTT
NA,TRBJ2-1,TRBV27,16,NA,CASSQDRTRAHNEQFF,TGTGCCAGCAGCCAGGATCGGACGCGGGCTCACAATGAGCAGTTCTTC
TRBD1,TRBJ1-5,TRBV28,16,NA,CASSGTGGGSNQPQHF,TGTGCCAGCAGCGGGACAGGGGGAGGTAGTAATCAGCCCCAGCATTTT
NA,TRBJ2-1,TRBV12-3/TRBV12-4,13,NA,CASSLAGKDEQFF,TGTGCCAGCAGTTTGGCAGGGAAGGATGAGCAGTTCTTC
TRBD2,TRBJ2-3,TRBV24-1,17,NA,CATSELGLAASTDTQYF,TGTGCCACCAGTGAATTGGGACTAGCGGCTAGCACAGATACGCAGTATTTT
TRBD1,TRBJ2-7,TRBV7-9,13,NA,CASSGQGDREQYF,TGTGCCAGCAGCGGACAGGGTGATCGCGAGCAGTACTTC
NA,TRBJ2-1,TRBV27,12,NA,CASTAGPNEQFF,TGTGCCAGCACTGCGGGTCCAAATGAGCAGTTCTTC
NA,TRBJ2-4,TRBV2,14,NA,CASRTSLAKNIQYF,TGTGCCAGCAGAACATCGCTAGCCAAAAACATTCAGTACTTC
NA,TRBJ2-1,TRBV7-9,18,NA,CASSLEGWVLSPYNEQFF,TGTGCCAGCAGCTTAGAGGGGTGGGTCCTTAGTCCATACAATGAGCAGTTCTTC